The rows below give T cell receptor beta chains drawn from one sample of a study of blood T cell repertoires in COVID-19. The repertoire was sequenced with immunoSEQ multiplex PCR; TCRdb's copy has only in-frame clones and lacks some. The profile shows about 40,000 clones, roughly 83% of them singletons. The sequenced material came from peripheral blood. The source of these receptors is an older woman with acute or convalescent COVID-19. Each CDR3 is given with its conserved first and last residue. Each record gives: D gene, J gene, clone size, V gene, CDR3 DNA, CDR3 protein. The D gene is left open where the match is weak. Only part of the rows carry a size: once, few, many, or a class if the clone is expanded.

TRBD1	TRBJ2-5	.	TRBV4-1	TGCGCCAGCAGCCAAGATAGGACAGGGGGCTTGGAGACCCAGTACTTC	CASSQDRTGGLETQYF
TRBD1	TRBJ2-2	.	TRBV15	TGTGCCACCAGCCCTGACAGGGCCATCGCTACCGGGGAGCTGTTTTTT	CATSPDRAIATGELFF
.	TRBJ2-1	.	TRBV7-2	TGTGCCAGCAGCTTAGGCCTAGGAAACAATGAGCAGTTCTTC	CASSLGLGNNEQFF
TRBD2	TRBJ2-3	.	TRBV11-2	TGTGCCAGCAGCCGTGGACTAGTCACAGATACGCAGTATTTT	CASSRGLVTDTQYF
TRBD1	TRBJ1-4	.	TRBV6-5	TGTGCCAGCAGTTCCCCCGGGACAGGGACGGAGGTATTT	CASSSPGTGTEVF
TRBD2	TRBJ2-1	.	TRBV6-1	TGTGCCAGCAGTGAGGATAGCGGGAGCTCCTACAATGAGCAGTTCTTC	CASSEDSGSSYNEQFF
.	TRBJ2-7	once	TRBV19	TGTGCCAGTAGTATCGGTCCAGGCTACGAGCAGTACTTC	CASSIGPGYEQYF
.	TRBJ2-7	.	TRBV15	TGTGCCACCAGCAGAGCAGACTACGAGCAGTACTTC	CATSRADYEQYF
.	TRBJ2-2	.	TRBV30	TGTGCCTGGAAGGGGCGTCTTGTACCTGGGACCGGGGAGCTGTTTTTT	CAWKGRLVPGTGELFF
.	TRBJ1-3	.	TRBV6-6	TGTGCCAGCGTAGCGGGCGGAAACACCATATATTTT	CASVAGGNTIYF
TRBD2	TRBJ2-7	.	TRBV18	TGTGCCAGCTCACCCCGGACTAGCGGGGGGTACGAGCAGTACTTC	CASSPRTSGGYEQYF
.	TRBJ1-1	.	TRBV28	TGTGCCGGATCAGGGTATCGGACTGAAGCTTTCTTT	CAGSGYRTEAFF
TRBD1	TRBJ2-7	.	TRBV3-1/TRBV3-2	TGTGCCAGCAGTTGGGACAGGGGGCTGGGCGAGCAGTACTTC	CASSWDRGLGEQYF
.	TRBJ2-7	.	TRBV7-9	TGTGCCAGCAGCGACACGGTGTACAGGGCCTACGAGCAGTACTTC	CASSDTVYRAYEQYF
.	TRBJ2-7	.	TRBV9	TGTGCCAGCAGCGTATCCAGTAGCCGTGGCGAGCAGTACTTC	CASSVSSSRGEQYF
TRBD2	TRBJ2-1	few	TRBV2	TGTGCCAGCAAACAGAGACTAGCCAAGGATGAGCAGTTCTTC	CASKQRLAKDEQFF
TRBD1	TRBJ1-4	.	TRBV7-8	TGTGCCAGCAGCTCAAGTGGGGGACAGGGAATTCTGCCTAATGAAAAACTGTTTTTT	CASSSSGGQGILPNEKLFF
.	TRBJ2-1	.	TRBV9	TGTGCCAGCAGCGACGACACCTTCTCCTACAATGAGCAGTTCTTC	CASSDDTFSYNEQFF
.	TRBJ1-2	.	TRBV7-6	TGTGCCAGCAGTCCAGGGTTTGGGGACTATGGCTACACCTTC	CASSPGFGDYGYTF
TRBD1	TRBJ2-7	.	TRBV24-1	TGTGCCACATCCCCGGGACAGGGGGCCCCCATCGACTACGAGCAGTACTTC	CATSPGQGAPIDYEQYF
.	TRBJ2-7	.	TRBV30	TGTGCCTGGAGCCAAAGCAGGTACGAGCAGTACTTC	CAWSQSRYEQYF
.	TRBJ2-6	.	TRBV18	TGTGCCAGCTCACCCCCGGGAGCAGGGGCCAACGTCCTGACTTTC	CASSPPGAGANVLTF
TRBD1	TRBJ1-4	.	TRBV5-6	TGTGCCAGCAGCGCAACCGGGACAGGGGATGAAAAACTGTTTTTT	CASSATGTGDEKLFF
TRBD1	TRBJ2-7	.	TRBV4-1	TGCGCCAGCAGCCGTTCAGGGGGATCCTACGAGCAGTACTTC	CASSRSGGSYEQYF
TRBD1	TRBJ2-1	.	TRBV14	TGTGCCAGCAGCCAACAGGGGGCCTCCTACAATGAGCAGTTCTTC	CASSQQGASYNEQFF
TRBD1	TRBJ1-1	few	TRBV4-1	TGCGCCAGCAGGCAGCAGGGGGGTCGGACTGAAGCTTTCTTT	CASRQQGGRTEAFF
TRBD2	TRBJ2-1	.	TRBV7-8	TGTGCCAGCAGCTTATTCGGCGGGGGTCTCTACAATGAGCAGTTCTTC	CASSLFGGGLYNEQFF
TRBD1	TRBJ1-4	once	TRBV28	TGTGCCAGCAGGACCCCGGGACAGGGAAATGAAAAACTGTTTTTT	CASRTPGQGNEKLFF
TRBD1	TRBJ1-6	.	TRBV5-4	TGTGCCAGCAGCTTGTCCAGGGGGCATAATTCACCCCTCCACTTT	CASSLSRGHNSPLHF
.	TRBJ1-6	.	TRBV19	TGTGCCAGTAGTATGCAGCCCCGGGAGCTGGCTTCACCCCTCCACTTT	CASSMQPRELASPLHF
.	TRBJ2-1	.	TRBV11-1	TGTGCCAGCAGCGAGAGGACAGAATTTGGGAATGAGCAGTTCTTC	CASSERTEFGNEQFF
.	TRBJ1-4	.	TRBV4-1	TGCGCCAGCAGCCATAGCGGGACAACTAATGAAAAACTGTTTTTT	CASSHSGTTNEKLFF
.	TRBJ2-4	.	TRBV4-1	TGCGCCAGCAGCCAAGATGTAAGTGCCCCATCGGGAAACATTCAGTACTTC	CASSQDVSAPSGNIQYF
TRBD1	TRBJ1-2	.	TRBV25-1	TGTGCCAGCAATCAGGGGGCAATTGATGTCTACACCTTC	CASNQGAIDVYTF
.	TRBJ1-1	.	TRBV30	TGTGCCTGGAGACCCAACAGGGCCACTGAAGCTTTCTTT	CAWRPNRATEAFF
.	TRBJ1-1	.	TRBV10-3	TGTGCCATCAGTGGGCAGGGCCTGAACACTGAAGCTTTCTTT	CAISGQGLNTEAFF
TRBD2	TRBJ2-1	.	TRBV30	TGTGCCTGGAGTGACCCTAGCGGGGACTACAATGAGCAGTTCTTC	CAWSDPSGDYNEQFF